This entry lists 26 T cell receptor beta chains sequenced from one sample in a study of Graves' ophthalmopathy and Graves' hyperthyroidism listed by TCRdb under 2018. Instrument on record: Illumina HiSeq 2000. TCR beta CDR3 regions were amplified from RNA transcripts for repertoire sequencing. HTBI primers and the Qiagen OneStep RT-PCR kit were used in a first-round RT-PCR, which was followed by a second-round multiplex PCR, size selection and purification. TCRdb applied fastp at Q25 and MiXCR to the public reads, then kept only in-frame beta chains. Rows merge per CDR3 protein into single entries with the most common DNA and genes. Here the sample has 680,000 or so distinct CDR3 sequences; over 20% occur a single time. Around 6.5% of the sample rests with the top ten. Sequenced: peripheral blood. These receptors were collected from a woman aged 18-29 years with stable Graves' hyperthyroidism. Some clones in this sample may be carry-over from other donors' samples. Donor details come from another sample of the same person, matched by shared clones.

This clonotype was picked up many times. The chain carries TRBV6-5 and TRBJ2-7; D gene ambiguous. CDR1 MNHEY and CDR2 SVGAGI come from the germline V gene. Trimming left V 3 bases short and J 6 bases short, with 12 bases between. The CDR3 covers 13 residues. CDR3 bases: TGTGCCAGCAGTTATTTGGATTTTGGCGAGCAGTACTTC. The encoded protein is CASSYLDFGEQYF.

This clonotype was picked up many times. V gene TRBV6-5 combines with J gene TRBJ1-2; 8 nucleotides agree with TRBD1. CDR1 is MNHEY, CDR2 SVGAGI, per germline. V shed 0 bases and J 7 bases; nucleotides not matched to a gene: 7. The CDR3 loop spans 15 amino acids. DNA for the CDR3: TGTGCCAGCAGTTACTCGGACAGGGAAATTCGTGGCTACACCTTC. This translates into CASSYSDREIRGYTF.

V gene TRBV10-3 combines with J gene TRBJ1-5, with D possibly matching TRBD1 (5 bases). The germline V and J ends were trimmed by 11 bases and 0 bases, with 17 bases remaining between them. Per the germline V gene, CDR1 is ENHRY and CDR2 is SYGVKD. The CDR3 has 15 amino acids. This chain's CDR3 is CASTDRRYSNQPQHF. CDR3 DNA sequence: TGTGCCTCAACCGACAGAAGATATAGCAATCAGCCCCAGCATTTT.

The V and J genes are TRBV6-1 and TRBJ2-7, with TRBD2 identical over 9 bases. J was trimmed by 0 bases and V by 7 bases; bases with no gene match: 4. The CDR3 consists of 14 residues. The germline CDR1 and CDR2 sequences are MNHNS and SASEGT. The CDR3 is CASTLAGLSYEQYF. The CDR3 coding sequence is TGTGCCAGCACCCTAGCGGGGCTCTCCTACGAGCAGTACTTC.

This clonotype has more than one count but fewer than ten. The chain links TRBV11-2 to TRBJ1-2; D is perhaps TRBD1 (5 bases). Germline V CDR1 and CDR2: SGHAT, FQNNGV. The CDR3 covers 15 residues. Trimming stripped 1 base from V and 2 bases from J, with 11 bases between. Written as DNA, the CDR3 is TGTGCCAGCAGCTTAGGCTTAGGGGTAAACTATGGCTACACCTTC. Translated: CASSLGLGVNYGYTF.

This clonotype has at least ten counts. The chain joins TRBV7-2 to TRBJ1-1; no clear D gene. The CDR3 runs 15 residues. CDR1 and CDR2 (germline): SGHTA, FQGNSA. Between the trimmed V and J ends, which lost 1 base and 2 bases, there was a span of 11 bases. This CDR3 is CASSLGVRGNTEAFF. The DNA of the CDR3 is TGTGCCAGCAGCTTAGGGGTTCGGGGAAACACTGAAGCTTTCTTT.

This clonotype has a handful of counts. The chain uses TRBV6-1 and TRBJ1-5; 9 bases align to TRBD1. The CDR3 length is 13 residues. Germline V CDR1 and CDR2: MNHNS, SASEGT. CDR3 amino acids: CATGDRVWQPQHF. The DNA of the CDR3 is TGTGCTACGGGGGACAGGGTTTGGCAGCCCCAGCATTTT.

In regard to this clonotype: Being one base from a much bigger clone, this may be a read error. The chain recombines TRBV20-1 with TRBJ2-5, with D perhaps given as TRBD1 or TRBD2 (7 bases each). This CDR3 is 14 amino acids long. From germline, CDR1 is DFQATT and CDR2 SNEGSKA (reference sequence). The CDR3 here is CSAAPGGGQETKYF. DNA of the CDR3: TGCAGTGCTGCCCCAGGGGGGGGGCAAGAGACCAAGTACTTC.

This clonotype was found a few times. This chain connects TRBV13 to TRBJ2-7; 7 nucleotides line up with TRBD1. Germline loops: CDR1 PRHDT, CDR2 FYEKMQ (reference sequence). The CDR3 loop spans 15 amino acids. Trimming removed 3 bases from V and 6 bases from J; junction bases left unmatched: 11. The CDR3 loop is CASSFLPGTEAEQYF. The CDR3 bases are TGTGCCAGCAGCTTTCTCCCTGGGACAGAAGCCGAGCAGTACTTC.

This clonotype was observed a few times. The genes are TRBV5-1 and TRBJ2-2; D uncertain. The CDR3 spans 13 residues. Between the trimmed V and J ends, which lost 5 bases and 4 bases, there was a span of 9 bases. Germline V gene lookup returns CDR1 SGHRS and CDR2 YFSETQ. CDR3 region: CASSHETTGELFF. Written as DNA, the CDR3 is TGCGCCAGCAGTCACGAGACCACCGGGGAGCTGTTTTTT.

There are a few counts of this clonotype. This chain uses TRBV10-3 with TRBJ1-5; D may be TRBD1 (5 bases). V shed 6 bases and J shed 3 bases, with 9 bases lying between them. CDR3 length: 13 amino acids. Germline V gene sequence: CDR1 ENHRY, CDR2 SYGVKD. The CDR3 loop is CAIRGRVNQPQHF. CDR3 in DNA: TGTGCCATCAGGGGACGGGTCAATCAGCCCCAGCATTTT.

In this sample, this clonotype turned up many times. This chain connects TRBV20-1 to TRBJ2-4; TRBD2 aligns across 7 bases. Trimming removed 6 bases from V and 8 bases from J; junction bases left unmatched: 13. This CDR3 contains 14 residues. Germline CDR1 reads DFQATT; CDR2 reads SNEGSKA (reference sequence). In nucleotides, the CDR3 is TGCAGTGCCCTTCCCCTAGGACTAGGAGACATTCAGTACTTC. It specifies CSALPLGLGDIQYF.

The V and J genes are TRBV28 and TRBJ1-1; a weak D match, TRBD1 (6 bases). The germline V gene has CDR1 MDHEN and CDR2 SYDVKM. CDR3 length equals 15 residues. V dropped 5 bases and J dropped 3 bases, with 16 bases sitting between them. The CDR3 spells CASSLGTGHYTEAFF. The CDR3 region has the DNA TGTGCCAGCAGTCTGGGTACGGGACACTACACTGAAGCTTTCTTT.

The chain is built from TRBV9 and TRBJ1-1; D uncertain. Trimming removed 4 bases from V and 10 bases from J, with 20 bases in between. In germline, CDR1 is SGDLS, CDR2 YYNGEE. The CDR3 runs 14 residues. The CDR3 here is CASSPKWASVGAFF. CDR3 in DNA: TGTGCCAGCAGCCCTAAATGGGCTTCGGTTGGAGCTTTCTTT.

This clonotype was seen many times. V usage is TRBV19 and J usage is TRBJ1-5, with a tentative D call TRBD1 (5 bases). CDR3 length: 13 amino acids. The germline V gene encodes CDR1 LNHDA and CDR2 SQIVND (reference sequence). V lost 3 bases, J lost 10 bases, and 13 bases lay in between. The CDR3 coding sequence is TGTGCCAGTAGTATGGGGGGGAGGGGACCCCAGCATTTT. Amino acids: CASSMGGRGPQHF.

The chain carries TRBV11-2 and TRBJ2-5; D uncertain. The germline V and J ends were trimmed by 5 bases and 7 bases, with 14 bases remaining between them. Germline V gene data show CDR1 as SGHAT and CDR2 as FQNNGV. The CDR3 is 13 amino acids. The CDR3 region has the DNA TGTGCCAGCAGCCAATGGACGCGATGGACCCAGTACTTC. Translated: CASSQWTRWTQYF.

The sample holds a few counts of this clonotype. The gene calls are TRBV20-1 and TRBJ2-5; 7 bases fit TRBD1. Germline lookup yields CDR1 DFQATT and CDR2 SNEGSKA (reference sequence). This CDR3 is built from 14 residues. Losses at the gene ends were 4 bases for V and 2 bases for J; bases not matched to a gene: 7. The CDR3 DNA sequence: TGCAGTGCTACCGAGGGACAGAAGCAAGAGACCCAGTACTTC. Translation gives CSATEGQKQETQYF.

The chain joins TRBV29-1 to TRBJ1-1; tentatively, D is TRBD1 (5 bases). Germline CDR1 is SQVTM and CDR2 is ANQGSEA. V was trimmed by 6 bases and J by 3 bases, leaving 14 bases between them. There are 13 residues in the CDR3. CDR3 residues: CSVRAGRDTEAFF. DNA for the CDR3: TGCAGCGTCCGGGCAGGGAGGGACACTGAAGCTTTCTTT. The full variable domain, with the rest looked up from reference TRBV29-1 and TRBJ1-1, is SAVISQKPSRDICQRGTSLTIQCQVDSQVTMMFWYRQQPGQSLTLIATANQGSEATYESGFVIDKFPISRPNLTFSTLTVSNMSPEDSSIYLCSVRAGRDTEAFFGQGTRLTVV.

This clonotype showed up just a few times. This sequence joins TRBV30 and TRBJ1-5; D call uncertain. Trimming removed 0 bases at V and 6 bases at J, with 9 bases between. The CDR3 runs to 13 residues. CDR1 is GTSNPN and CDR2 is SVGIG in the germline V gene (reference sequence). The CDR3, as DNA: TGTGCCTGGAGTGTACCAGGTATTCAGCCCCAGCATTTT. Translated, it gives CAWSVPGIQPQHF.

This clonotype appeared many times. The chain links TRBV3-1 to TRBJ1-1; tentative D call: TRBD1 (5 bases). Trimming took 5 bases from V and 0 from J, leaving 19 bases between them. The CDR3 extends over 17 amino acids. Germline CDR1 LGHDT, CDR2 YNNKEL (reference sequence). CDR3 amino acids: CASSSRQNPKLNTEAFF. In DNA, the CDR3 is TGTGCCAGCAGCTCTCGACAGAACCCTAAACTGAACACTGAAGCTTTCTTT. The entire variable domain, with the rest obtained from reference TRBV3-1 and TRBJ1-1, is as follows: DTAVSQTPKYLVTQMGNDKSIKCEQNLGHDTMYWYKQDSKKFLKIMFSYNNKELIINETVPNRFSPKSPDKAHLNLHINSLELGDSAVYFCASSSRQNPKLNTEAFFGQGTRLTVV.

This CDR3 reads CASSPSGRRNSPLHF. CDR3 nucleotides: TGTGCCAGCAGCCCGTCGGGACGGCGGAATTCACCCCTCCACTTT. The chain joins TRBV12-3 or TRBV12-4 to TRBJ1-6, with a tentative D call TRBD1 (5 bases). Deletions cut 6 bases from V and 7 bases from J, with 16 bases between. The CDR3 contains 15 residues.

The CDR3 DNA follows: TGTGCCAGTAGTATAGGACAAGGAGTCGGCAATCAGCCCCAGCATTTT. It encodes CASSIGQGVGNQPQHF. V is TRBV19 and J is TRBJ1-5; D not certain. V lost 1 base and J lost 2, with 12 bases in between. The CDR3 is 16 amino acids. Germline CDR1 LNHDA, CDR2 SQIVND (reference sequence).

The rearrangement uses TRBV6-1 and TRBJ2-7, with a tentative D call TRBD2 (5 bases). The CDR3 is 12 amino acids. The germline V and J ends were trimmed by 5 bases and 6 bases, with 11 bases remaining between them. Germline V CDR1 and CDR2: MNHNS, SASEGT. The CDR3 spells CASSRTSSEQYF. The CDR3 DNA follows: TGTGCCAGCAGTCGAACTAGTTCCGAGCAGTACTTC.

This clonotype has ten or more counts. The V call is TRBV13, the J call TRBJ2-7; TRBD1 agrees at 9 bases. Germline values: CDR1 PRHDT, CDR2 FYEKMQ (reference sequence). V was clipped by 5 bases and J by 3 bases; unmatched bases: 8. This CDR3 has 15 residues. The CDR3 is CASSTGTGIYYEQYF. The DNA of the CDR3 is TGTGCCAGCAGCACGGGGACAGGGATTTACTACGAGCAGTACTTC.

This CDR3 is CASHSSRTVTEAFF. The DNA for the CDR3 is TGTGCCAGCCATTCATCCCGGACAGTCACTGAAGCTTTCTTT. V and J are TRBV28 and TRBJ1-1; TRBD1 is a possible D gene (6 bases). The CDR3 is 14 residues long. Germline V CDR1 and CDR2: MDHEN, SYDVKM. The V and J ends lost 8 bases and 4 bases respectively, with 17 bases between them.

This clonotype has just a few counts. The chain uses TRBV5-1 and TRBJ2-5; no clear D gene. CDR3 length equals 13 residues. Trimming took off 3 bases at V and 4 bases at J, with 10 bases between the two ends. Germline CDR1 and CDR2: SGHRS and YFSETQ. The CDR3 loop is CASSSRAPETQYF. In nucleotides, the CDR3 is TGCGCCAGCAGCTCCCGGGCCCCAGAGACCCAGTACTTC.